This is a list of T cell receptor beta chains from one sample in a study of vaccination and CD4 T cells after COVID-19. Their cognate antigens are unknown. TCRdb itself ran the PCR reads through MiXCR, one entry per CDR3 protein. The table has about 18,000 distinct CDR3 sequences, around 45% seen once. Specimen: CD4+ T cells from blood, cultured in vitro, collected after SARS-CoV-2 vaccination. The receptors shown here come from a human donor who had recovered from COVID-19. Both conserved end residues are part of each CDR3. The order of the fields is V gene, D gene, J gene, clone size, CDR3 protein, CDR3 DNA. The D gene is left open where the match is weak. Size tells how often a clone was seen (once, few, many) or the class of an expanded clone, and some rows leave it out.

v_call: TRBV6-1; d_call: -; j_call: TRBJ2-1; clone_size: -; cdr3_aa: CASTAGRVDNEQFF; cdr3_nt: TGTGCCAGCACCGCAGGGCGGGTGGATAATGAGCAGTTCTTC
v_call: TRBV11-2; d_call: TRBD1; j_call: TRBJ1-2; clone_size: -; cdr3_aa: CASSPEGQGPGGYTF; cdr3_nt: TGTGCCAGCAGCCCCGAGGGACAGGGGCCGGGGGGCTACACCTTC
v_call: TRBV15; d_call: TRBD1; j_call: TRBJ2-2; clone_size: -; cdr3_aa: CATSRARQGRTGELFF; cdr3_nt: TGTGCCACCAGCAGAGCTCGACAGGGGAGGACCGGGGAGCTGTTTTTT
v_call: TRBV19; d_call: -; j_call: TRBJ2-3; clone_size: -; cdr3_aa: CASSMGGTDTQYF; cdr3_nt: TGTGCCAGTAGTATGGGGGGCACAGATACGCAGTATTTT
v_call: TRBV6-1; d_call: TRBD1; j_call: TRBJ1-2; clone_size: -; cdr3_aa: CASRDSYYGYTF; cdr3_nt: TGTGCCAGTCGGGACAGCTACTATGGCTACACCTTC
v_call: TRBV6-1; d_call: TRBD1; j_call: TRBJ2-1; clone_size: -; cdr3_aa: CASRRQGAGNEQFF; cdr3_nt: TGTGCCAGCAGGAGACAGGGGGCAGGGAATGAGCAGTTCTTC
v_call: TRBV6-2/TRBV6-3; d_call: -; j_call: TRBJ1-2; clone_size: few; cdr3_aa: CASRPLGGHGYTF; cdr3_nt: TGTGCCAGCAGACCCCTCGGGGGCCATGGCTACACCTTC
v_call: TRBV19; d_call: TRBD1; j_call: TRBJ2-3; clone_size: -; cdr3_aa: CASSIASGQGAQNTQYF; cdr3_nt: TGTGCCAGTAGTATAGCCTCGGGACAGGGGGCGCAAAATACGCAGTATTTT
v_call: TRBV20-1; d_call: -; j_call: TRBJ1-2; clone_size: -; cdr3_aa: CSAKSQTNNYGYTF; cdr3_nt: TGCAGTGCTAAGTCCCAGACTAACAACTATGGCTACACCTTC
v_call: TRBV20-1; d_call: -; j_call: TRBJ1-5; clone_size: few; cdr3_aa: CSATRYNQPQHF; cdr3_nt: TGCAGTGCTACCCGATATAATCAGCCCCAGCATTTT
v_call: TRBV6-5; d_call: TRBD1; j_call: TRBJ1-6; clone_size: -; cdr3_aa: CASSYSTGDSPLHF; cdr3_nt: TGTGCCAGCAGTTACTCGACAGGGGATTCACCCCTCCACTTT
v_call: TRBV5-1; d_call: TRBD1; j_call: TRBJ1-2; clone_size: once; cdr3_aa: CASGLGQGALNYGYTF; cdr3_nt: TGCGCCAGCGGCCTAGGACAGGGGGCGCTTAACTATGGCTACACCTTC
v_call: TRBV20-1; d_call: -; j_call: TRBJ2-7; clone_size: medium-sized; cdr3_aa: CSAREVRQKYEQYF; cdr3_nt: TGCAGTGCTAGAGAGGTGCGGCAGAAGTACGAGCAGTACTTC
v_call: TRBV20-1; d_call: TRBD1; j_call: TRBJ1-5; clone_size: -; cdr3_aa: CSASTDRGSQPQHF; cdr3_nt: TGCAGTGCTAGTACGGACAGGGGAAGTCAGCCCCAGCATTTT
v_call: TRBV19; d_call: -; j_call: TRBJ2-5; clone_size: -; cdr3_aa: CATYQPGQAETQYF; cdr3_nt: TGTGCCACCTACCAGCCGGGTCAGGCAGAGACCCAGTACTTC
v_call: TRBV20-1; d_call: TRBD1; j_call: TRBJ1-2; clone_size: few; cdr3_aa: CSASASGTGDDGYTF; cdr3_nt: TGCAGTGCTAGCGCCTCGGGGACAGGCGATGATGGCTACACCTTC
v_call: TRBV28; d_call: -; j_call: TRBJ1-1; clone_size: -; cdr3_aa: CASSRGGYGTEAFF; cdr3_nt: TGTGCCAGCAGTCGGGGGGGATACGGCACTGAAGCTTTCTTT
v_call: TRBV11-1; d_call: -; j_call: TRBJ1-1; clone_size: -; cdr3_aa: CASSPLQANTEAFF; cdr3_nt: TGTGCCAGCAGCCCCCTGCAGGCGAACACTGAAGCTTTCTTT
v_call: TRBV10-3; d_call: TRBD1; j_call: TRBJ2-1; clone_size: -; cdr3_aa: CATLIKEGAAYNEQFF; cdr3_nt: TGTGCCACCCTAATTAAAGAGGGGGCAGCCTACAATGAGCAGTTCTTC
v_call: TRBV7-3; d_call: -; j_call: TRBJ2-5; clone_size: -; cdr3_aa: CASSYQGGGQETQYF; cdr3_nt: TGTGCCAGCAGCTATCAGGGAGGGGGACAAGAGACCCAGTACTTC
v_call: TRBV15; d_call: -; j_call: TRBJ1-3; clone_size: -; cdr3_aa: CATSREVRLLYF; cdr3_nt: TGTGCCACCAGCCGAGAAGTGCGCCTATTATATTTT
v_call: TRBV25-1; d_call: -; j_call: TRBJ1-1; clone_size: once; cdr3_aa: CASRFGTPNTEAFF; cdr3_nt: TGTGCCAGCAGATTCGGGACACCGAACACTGAAGCTTTCTTT
v_call: TRBV27; d_call: -; j_call: TRBJ2-7; clone_size: few; cdr3_aa: CASRRTESYEQYF; cdr3_nt: TGTGCCAGCAGGCGAACGGAATCCTACGAGCAGTACTTC
v_call: TRBV20-1; d_call: -; j_call: TRBJ1-4; clone_size: -; cdr3_aa: CSARRATNEKLFF; cdr3_nt: TGCAGTGCTAGACGAGCAACTAATGAAAAACTGTTTTTT
v_call: TRBV7-8; d_call: TRBD1; j_call: TRBJ1-2; clone_size: -; cdr3_aa: CASSDRDSSGGYGYTF; cdr3_nt: TGTGCCAGCAGCGACCGGGACAGCTCGGGGGGCTATGGCTACACCTTC
v_call: TRBV7-9; d_call: TRBD1; j_call: TRBJ1-2; clone_size: few; cdr3_aa: CASSRLVFRQGTGGYTF; cdr3_nt: TGTGCCAGCAGCCGACTTGTATTTAGACAGGGGACTGGTGGCTACACCTTC
v_call: TRBV5-6; d_call: TRBD1; j_call: TRBJ1-2; clone_size: -; cdr3_aa: CASRAQGWRGYTF; cdr3_nt: TGTGCCAGCAGAGCACAGGGGTGGAGAGGCTACACCTTC
v_call: TRBV19; d_call: -; j_call: TRBJ1-2; clone_size: -; cdr3_aa: CASSMDSNYGYTF; cdr3_nt: TGTGCCAGTAGTATGGACAGCAATTATGGCTACACCTTC
v_call: TRBV5-4; d_call: TRBD1; j_call: TRBJ1-2; clone_size: -; cdr3_aa: CASSAGTGGEYGYTF; cdr3_nt: TGTGCCAGCAGCGCCGGGACAGGGGGTGAATATGGCTACACCTTC
v_call: TRBV6-1; d_call: -; j_call: TRBJ1-2; clone_size: few; cdr3_aa: CASSLDGFYGYTF; cdr3_nt: TGTGCCAGCAGTCTGGACGGATTCTATGGCTACACCTTC
v_call: TRBV10-3; d_call: TRBD1; j_call: TRBJ1-2; clone_size: -; cdr3_aa: CAISESVSGGENYGYTF; cdr3_nt: TGTGCCATCAGTGAGTCTGTTTCAGGGGGCGAAAACTATGGCTACACCTTC
v_call: TRBV15; d_call: -; j_call: TRBJ1-6; clone_size: few; cdr3_aa: CATSRGQNNSPLHF; cdr3_nt: TGTGCCACCAGCAGAGGACAGAATAATTCACCCCTCCACTTT
v_call: TRBV12-3/TRBV12-4; d_call: TRBD1; j_call: TRBJ1-5; clone_size: -; cdr3_aa: CASSLGTGVNQPQHF; cdr3_nt: TGTGCCAGCAGTTTAGGGACAGGGGTCAATCAGCCCCAGCATTTT
v_call: TRBV6-5; d_call: -; j_call: TRBJ1-6; clone_size: -; cdr3_aa: CASSFRDSYNSPLHF; cdr3_nt: TGTGCCAGCAGTTTCAGGGACTCCTATAATTCACCCCTCCACTTT
v_call: TRBV20-1; d_call: TRBD2; j_call: TRBJ2-7; clone_size: medium-sized; cdr3_aa: CSARDQAGVPYEQYF; cdr3_nt: TGCAGTGCTAGAGATCAAGCGGGAGTACCCTACGAGCAGTACTTC
v_call: TRBV7-9; d_call: TRBD1; j_call: TRBJ2-5; clone_size: -; cdr3_aa: CASSFGQGQETQYF; cdr3_nt: TGTGCCAGCAGCTTCGGACAGGGACAAGAGACCCAGTACTTC
v_call: TRBV6-2/TRBV6-3; d_call: TRBD1; j_call: TRBJ1-1; clone_size: few; cdr3_aa: CASSYQDRVGEAFF; cdr3_nt: TGTGCCAGCAGTTATCAAGACAGGGTGGGTGAAGCTTTCTTT
v_call: TRBV24-1; d_call: TRBD2; j_call: TRBJ2-3; clone_size: -; cdr3_aa: CATSDHEREGTDTQYF; cdr3_nt: TGTGCCACCAGTGATCATGAGCGGGAGGGCACAGATACGCAGTATTTT
v_call: TRBV19; d_call: -; j_call: TRBJ1-6; clone_size: -; cdr3_aa: CATSLGDTSNSPLHF; cdr3_nt: TGTGCTACTTCGTTGGGGGACACTAGTAATTCACCCCTCCACTTT
v_call: TRBV20-1; d_call: -; j_call: TRBJ1-3; clone_size: -; cdr3_aa: CSAQPSGNTIYF; cdr3_nt: TGCAGTGCGCAACCCTCTGGAAACACCATATATTTT
v_call: TRBV6-2/TRBV6-3; d_call: TRBD2; j_call: TRBJ2-2; clone_size: -; cdr3_aa: CASSSGGYGGELFF; cdr3_nt: TGTGCCAGCAGCAGCGGGGGCTATGGCGGGGAGCTGTTTTTT
v_call: TRBV25-1; d_call: TRBD1; j_call: TRBJ1-1; clone_size: -; cdr3_aa: CASSGQGGTEAFF; cdr3_nt: TGTGCCAGCAGTGGACAGGGGGGCACTGAAGCTTTCTTT
v_call: TRBV10-3; d_call: TRBD2; j_call: TRBJ2-3; clone_size: -; cdr3_aa: CAISESRGLAVPGATDTQYF; cdr3_nt: TGTGCCATCAGTGAGTCCCGGGGACTAGCGGTCCCCGGGGCCACAGATACGCAGTATTTT
v_call: TRBV6-2/TRBV6-3; d_call: -; j_call: TRBJ1-4; clone_size: -; cdr3_aa: CASSSRGKDEKLFF; cdr3_nt: TGTGCCAGCAGTAGCAGGGGCAAGGATGAAAAACTGTTTTTT
v_call: TRBV5-4; d_call: TRBD1; j_call: TRBJ1-6; clone_size: few; cdr3_aa: CASSGGTGSTPLHF; cdr3_nt: TGTGCCAGCAGCGGGGGGACAGGGTCTACACCCCTCCACTTT
v_call: TRBV5-6; d_call: TRBD1; j_call: TRBJ1-1; clone_size: -; cdr3_aa: CASSLPGGIVDTEAFF; cdr3_nt: TGTGCCAGCAGCTTGCCAGGGGGCATCGTGGACACTGAAGCTTTCTTT
v_call: TRBV19; d_call: -; j_call: TRBJ1-5; clone_size: -; cdr3_aa: CASSSRTGSNQPQHF; cdr3_nt: TGTGCCAGTAGTTCCCGGACGGGTAGCAATCAGCCCCAGCATTTT
v_call: TRBV27; d_call: -; j_call: TRBJ2-1; clone_size: -; cdr3_aa: CASSPIRGANEQFF; cdr3_nt: TGTGCCAGCAGTCCCATACGGGGAGCCAATGAGCAGTTCTTC
v_call: TRBV20-1; d_call: -; j_call: TRBJ1-1; clone_size: few; cdr3_aa: CSARARQATYEAFF; cdr3_nt: TGCAGTGCTAGAGCTCGACAGGCAACTTATGAAGCTTTCTTT
v_call: TRBV14; d_call: -; j_call: TRBJ2-2; clone_size: few; cdr3_aa: CASSQGQGGTGELFF; cdr3_nt: TGTGCCAGCAGCCAAGGCCAGGGGGGCACCGGGGAGCTGTTTTTT
v_call: TRBV7-9; d_call: -; j_call: TRBJ1-2; clone_size: -; cdr3_aa: CASSLARSYGYTF; cdr3_nt: TGTGCCAGCAGCTTAGCACGGAGCTATGGCTACACCTTC
v_call: TRBV20-1; d_call: -; j_call: TRBJ1-5; clone_size: few; cdr3_aa: CSAKPWGVDQPQHF; cdr3_nt: TGCAGTGCTAAGCCTTGGGGGGTCGATCAGCCCCAGCATTTT
v_call: TRBV7-2; d_call: -; j_call: TRBJ2-3; clone_size: few; cdr3_aa: CASSLGLPPDTQYF; cdr3_nt: TGTGCCAGCAGCTTAGGCCTCCCCCCAGATACGCAGTATTTT
v_call: TRBV20-1; d_call: -; j_call: TRBJ1-1; clone_size: -; cdr3_aa: CSARDRLDTEAFF; cdr3_nt: TGCAGTGCTAGAGACAGGTTAGACACTGAAGCTTTCTTT
v_call: TRBV20-1; d_call: -; j_call: TRBJ1-3; clone_size: -; cdr3_aa: CSARLGGGQRAGNTIYF; cdr3_nt: TGCAGTGCTAGGTTGGGGGGTGGCCAAAGGGCTGGAAACACCATATATTTT
v_call: TRBV7-2; d_call: TRBD1; j_call: TRBJ2-2; clone_size: -; cdr3_aa: CASSFTGGTGERFF; cdr3_nt: TGTGCCAGCAGCTTTACAGGGGGCACCGGGGAGCGGTTTTTT